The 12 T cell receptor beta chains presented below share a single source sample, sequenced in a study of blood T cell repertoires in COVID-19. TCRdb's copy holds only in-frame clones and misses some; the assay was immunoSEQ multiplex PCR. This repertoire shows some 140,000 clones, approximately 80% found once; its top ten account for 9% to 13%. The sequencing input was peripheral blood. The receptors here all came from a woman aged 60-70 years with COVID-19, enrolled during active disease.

CDR3 sequence: CASSLGTGSYNEQFF. The CDR3 bases are TGCGCCAGCAGCTTGGGGACAGGTTCCTACAATGAGCAGTTCTTC. The chain is built from TRBV5-1 and TRBJ2-1, with 7 bases identical to TRBD1. From germline, CDR1 is SGHRS and CDR2 YFSETQ. The CDR3 is 15 residues long. V lost 0 bases, J lost 1 base, and 1 base stayed unmatched. Full variable domain (missing parts from reference TRBV5-1 and TRBJ2-1): KAGVTQTPRYLIKTRGQQVTLSCSPISGHRSVSWYQQTPGQGLQFLFEYFSETQRNKGNFPGRFSGRQFSNSRSEMNVSTLELGDSALYLCASSLGTGSYNEQFFGPGTRLTVL.

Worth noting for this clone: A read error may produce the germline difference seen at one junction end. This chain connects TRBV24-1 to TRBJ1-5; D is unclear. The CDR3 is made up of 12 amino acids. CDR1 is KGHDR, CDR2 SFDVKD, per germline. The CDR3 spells CATVSRSGTMYF. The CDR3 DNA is TGTGCCACCGTCAGCCGATCGGGAACCATGTATTTT.

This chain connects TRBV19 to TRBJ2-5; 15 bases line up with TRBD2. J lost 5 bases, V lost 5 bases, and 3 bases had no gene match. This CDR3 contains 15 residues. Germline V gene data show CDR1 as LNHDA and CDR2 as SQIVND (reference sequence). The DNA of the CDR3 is TGTGCCAGTAGTCCGGGGACTAGCGGGGGGGAGACCCAGTACTTC. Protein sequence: CASSPGTSGGETQYF.

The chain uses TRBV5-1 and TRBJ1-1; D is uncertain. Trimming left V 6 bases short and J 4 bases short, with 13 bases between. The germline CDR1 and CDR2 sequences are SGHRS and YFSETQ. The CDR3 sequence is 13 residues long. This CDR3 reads CASTLAVGTEAFF. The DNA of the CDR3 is TGCGCCAGCACCCTAGCGGTTGGCACTGAAGCTTTCTTT.

CDR3 DNA sequence: TGTGCCAGCAGTTACAATCAGGGGGCGGTAAATGAAGCTTTCTTT. Translation gives CASSYNQGAVNEAFF. This rearrangement joins TRBV6-5 to TRBJ1-1, with 8 bases that match TRBD1. CDR1 MNHEY and CDR2 SVGAGI come from the germline V gene. J was trimmed by 7 bases and V by 2 bases; bases with no gene match: 9. The CDR3 runs to 15 residues.

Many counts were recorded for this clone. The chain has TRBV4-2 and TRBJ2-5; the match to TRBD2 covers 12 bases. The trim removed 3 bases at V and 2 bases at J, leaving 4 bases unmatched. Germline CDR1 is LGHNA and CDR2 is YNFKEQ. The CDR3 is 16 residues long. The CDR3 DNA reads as TGTGCCAGCAGCCACTCTAGCGGGGGGGGGCAAGAGACCCAGTACTTC. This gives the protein CASSHSSGGGQETQYF.

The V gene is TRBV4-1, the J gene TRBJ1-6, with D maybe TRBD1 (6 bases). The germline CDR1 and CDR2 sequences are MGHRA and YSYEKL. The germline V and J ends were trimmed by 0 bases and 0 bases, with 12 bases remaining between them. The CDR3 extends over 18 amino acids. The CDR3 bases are TGCGCCAGCAGCCAAGATCTGGGGGCTCGCTCCTATAATTCACCCCTCCACTTT. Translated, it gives CASSQDLGARSYNSPLHF.

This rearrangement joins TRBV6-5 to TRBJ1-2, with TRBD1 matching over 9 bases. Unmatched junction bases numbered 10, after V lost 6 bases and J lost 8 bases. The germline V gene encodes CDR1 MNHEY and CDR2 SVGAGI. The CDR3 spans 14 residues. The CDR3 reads CASSEGQGSRGYTF. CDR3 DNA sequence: TGTGCCAGCAGCGAGGGACAGGGTTCACGGGGCTACACCTTC.

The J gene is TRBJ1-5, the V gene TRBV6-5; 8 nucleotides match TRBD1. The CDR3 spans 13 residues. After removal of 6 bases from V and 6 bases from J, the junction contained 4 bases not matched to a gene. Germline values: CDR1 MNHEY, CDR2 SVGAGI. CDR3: CASRHRGGQPQHF. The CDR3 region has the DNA TGTGCCAGCAGGCACAGGGGGGGTCAGCCCCAGCATTTT.

CDR3 region: CASSLPGTGYGYTF. CDR3 nucleotide sequence: TGTGCCAGCAGCCTACCCGGGACAGGCTATGGCTACACCTTC. The chain is built from TRBV6-6 and TRBJ1-2, with TRBD1 identical over 8 bases. J was trimmed by 4 bases and V by 6 bases; bases with no gene match: 7. This CDR3 contains 14 residues. The germline CDR1 and CDR2 sequences are MNHNY and SVGAGI (reference sequence).

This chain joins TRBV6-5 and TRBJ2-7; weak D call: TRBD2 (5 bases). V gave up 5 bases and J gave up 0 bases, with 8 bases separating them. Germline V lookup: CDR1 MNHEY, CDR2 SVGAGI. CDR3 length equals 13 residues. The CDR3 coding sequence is TGTGCCAGCAGTACGGGGATCTCCTACGAGCAGTACTTC. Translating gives CASSTGISYEQYF.

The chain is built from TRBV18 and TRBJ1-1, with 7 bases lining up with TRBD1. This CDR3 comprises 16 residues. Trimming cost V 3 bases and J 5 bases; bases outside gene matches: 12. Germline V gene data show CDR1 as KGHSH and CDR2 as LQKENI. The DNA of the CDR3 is TGTGCCAGCTCACCCCTAACAGGGGCCCTAAAGACTGAAGCTTTCTTT. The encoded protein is CASSPLTGALKTEAFF. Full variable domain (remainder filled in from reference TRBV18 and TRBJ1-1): NAGVMQNPRHLVRRRGQEARLRCSPMKGHSHVYWYRQLPEEGLKFMVYLQKENIIDESGMPKERFSAEFPKEGPSILRIQQVVRGDSAAYFCASSPLTGALKTEAFFGQGTRLTVV.